This section outlines one TCR beta chain sequence together with its context. Assay used: immunoSEQ multiplex PCR; TCRdb lists only in-frame clones, some missing. Counted here are about 250,000 clones, about nine tenths occurring once; the ten biggest clones make up around 1.6%. Germline V CDR1 and CDR2: LGHDT, YNNKEL (reference sequence). Trimming shortened V by 0 bases and J by 0 bases, and 11 bases separated the two germline ends. This CDR3 region has 16 residues. This sample stems from a study of blood T cell repertoires in COVID-19. Overall study: The analysed material was cDNA or gDNA that came from T cells, B-cell-depleted T cells, or PBMCs.

The origin of this receptor is a woman aged 60 to 75 who had recovered from COVID-19. Sequencing was performed on peripheral blood. This chain connects TRBV3-1 (or the pseudogene TRBV3-2) to TRBJ1-2; D uncertain. CDR3 amino acids: CASSQERRSTNYGYTF. The CDR3, as DNA: TGTGCCAGCAGCCAAGAAAGAAGAAGCACTAACTATGGCTACACCTTC.